The 29 T cell receptor beta chains in this list originate from one sample, sequenced in a study of shared clonotypes between healthy human individuals. Method: immunoSEQ multiplex PCR; TCRdb's copy keeps in-frame clones and lacks some. The top ten hold 24% of the sample, which has under 1 million clones, 92% seen once. CD8 cells regarded as naive lacked CD45RO, were positively chosen for CCR7, and omitted terminally differentiated effector memory CD45RA+ cells. The sample comprised naive CD8+ T cells sorted from blood. The origin of the receptors is a man aged 25 to 40 in good health.

DNA of the CDR3: TGTGCGACAGGGAGCACAGATACGCAGTATTTT. It encodes CATGSTDTQYF. The chain carries TRBV25-1 and TRBJ2-3, with 7 bases lining up with TRBD1. CDR3 size: 11 residues. Looked up from germline, CDR1 is MGHDK and CDR2 is SYGVNS.

The rearrangement joins TRBV29-1 to TRBJ2-7; TRBD1 is a possible D gene (7 bases). Trimming took 3 bases from V and 4 from J, leaving 13 bases between them. Germline V gives CDR1 SQVTM, CDR2 ANQGSEA. The CDR3 has 13 amino acids. CDR3 DNA sequence: TGCAGCGTTGAGGAACAGGGGAGGTACGAGCAGTACTTC. Translation: CSVEEQGRYEQYF.

V gene TRBV29-1 combines with J gene TRBJ2-3; 10 bases are a match to TRBD2. Germline V CDR1 and CDR2: SQVTM, ANQGSEA. The CDR3 length is 15 residues. V lost 6 bases to trimming and J lost 4 bases; unmatched junction nucleotides: 10. The CDR3 reads CSVDPLAGDSDTQYF. The CDR3 bases are TGCAGCGTCGACCCTCTAGCGGGAGATTCAGATACGCAGTATTTT.

The V and J genes are TRBV6-6 and TRBJ2-7; D possibly corresponds to TRBD1 (6 bases). The CDR3 spans 16 residues. Trimming took off 5 bases at V and 4 bases at J, with 21 bases between the two ends. In germline, CDR1 is MNHNY, CDR2 SVGAGI (reference sequence). The CDR3 is CASSAETGPGVYEQYF. The CDR3 nucleotides read TGTGCCAGCAGTGCCGAAACAGGGCCCGGGGTTTACGAGCAGTACTTC.

The V and J genes are TRBV5-1 and TRBJ2-7; the D gene could be TRBD1 or TRBD2 (6 bases each). Germline CDR1 and CDR2: SGHRS and YFSETQ. Trimming left V 2 bases short and J 6 bases short, with 18 bases between. The CDR3 length is 15 residues. The CDR3 region has the DNA TGCGCCAGCAGCTTAAGAGGGGGGCCTGGTGGCGAGCAGTACTTC. Its translation: CASSLRGGPGGEQYF.

The gene calls are TRBV28 and TRBJ1-4; D may be TRBD1 (5 bases). CDR1 MDHEN and CDR2 SYDVKM come from the germline V gene. This CDR3 has 18 residues. V lost 5 bases and J 0 bases, leaving 19 bases between the germline ends. CDR3 sequence: CASSANRDLTPTNEKLFF. The DNA for the CDR3 is TGTGCCAGCAGTGCGAACCGGGACCTAACTCCAACTAATGAAAAACTGTTTTTT.

The chain is built from TRBV4-2 and TRBJ2-3, with D perhaps TRBD1 (5 bases). Germline CDR1 LGHNA, CDR2 YNFKEQ. Between the trimmed V and J ends, which lost 0 bases and 6 bases, there was a span of 10 bases. The CDR3 runs to 14 residues. CDR3 loop: CASSQEGRWDTQYF. The CDR3 nucleotides read TGTGCCAGCAGCCAAGAGGGGCGGTGGGATACGCAGTATTTT.

This clone was seen only once. This chain links TRBV15 with TRBJ2-5; 10 bases fit TRBD2. V lost 1 base and J lost 4; bases outside the gene matches: 0. This CDR3 has 14 amino acids. Germline CDR1 LNHNV, CDR2 YYDKDF (reference sequence). The DNA for the CDR3 is TGTGCCACCAGCAGAGCTAGCGGGGGAGAGACCCAGTACTTC. It is translated as CATSRASGGETQYF.

CDR3: CASSVGTSQDTDTQYF. The CDR3 DNA is TGTGCCAGCAGCGTAGGGACTAGCCAAGACACAGATACGCAGTATTTT. The J gene is TRBJ2-3, the V gene TRBV9; TRBD2 matches at 8 bases. Trimming cost V 0 bases and J 2 bases; bases outside gene matches: 5. The germline gives CDR1 SGDLS, CDR2 YYNGEE. The CDR3 extends over 16 amino acids.

This chain connects TRBV6-5 to TRBJ1-1; weak D call: TRBD1 (5 bases). With 6 bases removed from V and 4 bases from J, the gap between germline ends came to 12 bases. Germline V CDR1 and CDR2: MNHEY, SVGAGI. The CDR3 is 13 residues long. The CDR3 DNA follows: TGTGCCAGCAGCCCCGGTGGGGCCACTGAAGCTTTCTTT. It specifies CASSPGGATEAFF.

The chain combines TRBV9 with TRBJ2-1; D may correspond to TRBD1 or TRBD2 (6 bases each). The germline V gene has CDR1 SGDLS and CDR2 YYNGEE. The CDR3 totals 15 residues. Deletions cut 3 bases from V and 5 bases from J, with 15 bases between. CDR3 in amino acids: CASSEEGGRNNEQFF. The DNA for the CDR3 is TGTGCCAGCAGCGAGGAGGGGGGACGGAACAATGAGCAGTTCTTC. Looking up the rest from reference TRBV9 and TRBJ2-1 gives the full variable domain: DSGVTQTPKHLITATGQRVTLRCSPRSGDLSVYWYQQSLDQGLQFLIQYYNGEERAKGNILERFSAQQFPDLHSELNLSSLELGDSALYFCASSEEGGRNNEQFFGPGTRLTVL.

This rearrangement joins TRBV28 to TRBJ2-5, with 7 bases that match TRBD1. Trimming at V came to 4 bases and at J to 1 base, leaving 12 bases not matched to a gene. The CDR3 contains 17 residues. Looked up from germline, CDR1 is MDHEN and CDR2 is SYDVKM. Here the CDR3 reads CASSSTIGTDSQETQYF. Written as DNA, the CDR3 is TGTGCCAGCAGTTCCACGATCGGGACAGATTCCCAAGAGACCCAGTACTTC.

This clone was recorded only once. The chain has TRBV5-1 and TRBJ2-1, with 10 bases matching TRBD1. CDR3 size: 23 residues. Per germline, CDR1 SGHRS and CDR2 YFSETQ. V shed 0 bases, J shed 7 bases, and the junction held 28 bases outside the gene matches. The CDR3 here is CASSLVLTGGLQISDGGKNEQFF. The CDR3 bases are TGCGCCAGCAGCTTGGTTTTGACAGGGGGCCTACAGATTTCTGACGGAGGGAAAAATGAGCAGTTCTTC.

V gene TRBV4-2 combines with J gene TRBJ2-1; 7 bases are a match to TRBD2. This CDR3 has 16 amino acids. CDR1 LGHNA and CDR2 YNFKEQ come from the germline V gene. The trim removed 1 base at V and 3 bases at J, leaving 6 bases unmatched. CDR3 sequence (DNA): TGTGCCAGCAGCCAAGGGGGCGGGAGAAGCTACAATGAGCAGTTCTTC. The encoded protein is CASSQGGGRSYNEQFF.

The chain couples TRBV29-1 to TRBJ2-1; D is uncertain. V lost 4 bases and J lost 1, with 8 bases in between. CDR1 SQVTM and CDR2 ANQGSEA come from the germline V gene. CDR3 size: 13 residues. CDR3 nucleotide sequence: TGCAGCGTTGGGTCCGGATCCTACAATGAGCAGTTCTTC. Translation gives CSVGSGSYNEQFF.

Remarks on this clone: Other DNA sequences in the same sample also yield this CDR3. V gene TRBV27 combines with J gene TRBJ2-5; D perhaps matches TRBD1 (5 bases). The germline CDR1 and CDR2 sequences are MNHEY and SMNVEV (reference sequence). V shed 3 bases and J shed 2 bases, with 10 bases lying between them. This CDR3 contains 14 residues. The CDR3: CASSLLGEQETQYF. Written as DNA, the CDR3 is TGTGCCAGCAGTTTGCTAGGGGAACAAGAGACCCAGTACTTC.

This sequence joins TRBV10-2 and TRBJ1-1; perhaps TRBD1 as D (6 bases). From germline, CDR1 is WSHSY and CDR2 SAAADI. This CDR3 region has 15 residues. Trimming stripped 8 bases from V and 1 base from J, with 17 bases between. Here the CDR3 DNA reads TGCGCCAGCCTCGGCAGGGGCATTGCGAACACTGAAGCTTTCTTT. Translating gives CASLGRGIANTEAFF.

This chain connects TRBV6-1 to TRBJ2-7, with D unresolved. Per the germline V gene, CDR1 is MNHNS and CDR2 is SASEGT. V lost 5 bases and J 2 bases, leaving 10 bases between the germline ends. This CDR3 is 13 amino acids long. The CDR3 bases are TGTGCCAGCAGTTTTGACTTAGCCTACGAGCAGTACTTC. This encodes CASSFDLAYEQYF.

V and J are TRBV2 and TRBJ2-3, with D perhaps TRBD2 (6 bases). Per germline, CDR1 SNHLY and CDR2 FYNNEI. Between the trimmed V and J ends, which lost 6 bases and 1 base, there was a span of 17 bases. CDR3 length: 16 amino acids. The CDR3 reads CASRGIGGAGTDTQYF. The CDR3, as DNA: TGTGCCAGCAGGGGAATAGGCGGGGCGGGCACAGATACGCAGTATTTT.

This chain connects TRBV28 to TRBJ2-7; no clear D. This CDR3 is 18 amino acids long. Trimming cost V 3 bases and J 4 bases, with 25 bases left between them. Per the germline V gene, CDR1 is MDHEN and CDR2 is SYDVKM. CDR3 nucleotides: TGTGCCAGCAGTTTTTTTCCTTCATCGGCTAGTAGTATTTACGAGCAGTACTTC. It encodes CASSFFPSSASSIYEQYF.

V and J are TRBV19 and TRBJ1-1; D is undetermined. With 1 base removed from V and 3 bases from J, the gap between germline ends came to 6 bases. This CDR3 is built from 13 residues. Germline V gene sequence: CDR1 LNHDA, CDR2 SQIVND (reference sequence). The CDR3 DNA reads TGTGCCAGTAGTATAGTCAGATACACTGAAGCTTTCTTT. Its translation is CASSIVRYTEAFF.

This chain connects TRBV6-6 to TRBJ2-7; D may match TRBD1 or TRBD2 (5 bases each). Germline CDR1 and CDR2: MNHNY and SVGAGI (reference sequence). V dropped 6 bases and J dropped 3 bases, with 12 bases sitting between them. The CDR3 sequence is 13 residues long. The CDR3 sequence is CASSHSGHYEQYF. The CDR3 bases are TGTGCCAGCAGCCACTCGGGGCACTACGAGCAGTACTTC.

V gene TRBV5-1 combines with J gene TRBJ2-7; 8 nucleotides line up with TRBD2. Germline V gene data show CDR1 as SGHRS and CDR2 as YFSETQ. This CDR3 is built from 16 residues. Trimming removed 2 bases from V and 1 base from J; junction bases left unmatched: 8. CDR3 nucleotide sequence: TGCGCCAGCAGCTTCTCTAGCGGGCCTCCTTCCTACGAGCAGTACTTC. It encodes CASSFSSGPPSYEQYF.

The chain joins TRBV9 to TRBJ2-7; weak D call: TRBD1 (6 bases). The V and J ends lost 3 bases and 4 bases respectively, with 11 bases between them. Per the germline V gene, CDR1 is SGDLS and CDR2 is YYNGEE. The CDR3 runs 13 residues. This CDR3 reads CASSAGQQYEQYF. The CDR3 region has the DNA TGTGCCAGCAGCGCCGGACAGCAGTACGAGCAGTACTTC.

This chain joins TRBV19 and TRBJ1-2; D gene unclear. CDR3 size: 13 residues. Germline CDR1 and CDR2: LNHDA and SQIVND (reference sequence). V lost 2 bases and J 5 bases, leaving 9 bases between the germline ends. DNA for the CDR3: TGTGCCAGTAGTATAAAGGAAGGTTATGGCTACACCTTC. It specifies CASSIKEGYGYTF. Full variable domain (remainder filled in from reference TRBV19 and TRBJ1-2): DGGITQSPKYLFRKEGQNVTLSCEQNLNHDAMYWYRQDPGQGLRLIYYSQIVNDFQKGDIAEGYSVSREKKESFPLTVTSAQKNPTAFYLCASSIKEGYGYTFGSGTRLTVV.

The chain has TRBV7-9 and TRBJ2-6, with D possibly being TRBD2 (5 bases). Germline assignment: CDR1 SEHNR and CDR2 FQNEAQ (reference sequence). V was shortened by 1 base and J by 4 bases, with 17 bases between the two germline ends. CDR3 length: 18 residues. The CDR3 is CASSLVPGWGAGANVLTF. The DNA for the CDR3 is TGTGCCAGCAGCTTAGTACCGGGTTGGGGAGCCGGGGCCAACGTCCTGACTTTC.

The chain employs TRBV6-6 and TRBJ2-1, with D uncertain. Germline CDR1 reads MNHNY; CDR2 reads SVGAGI (reference sequence). The ends were cut back, 0 bases at V and 4 bases at J, with 7 bases in the middle. There are 14 residues in the CDR3. The CDR3 loop is CASSYSTQYNEQFF. CDR3 nucleotides: TGTGCCAGCAGTTACTCGACCCAATACAATGAGCAGTTCTTC.

This clone was picked up one time. The sample has other DNA sequences that encode this CDR3 too. The chain is built from TRBV27 and TRBJ2-1, with D maybe TRBD2 (6 bases). CDR1 is MNHEY, CDR2 SMNVEV, per germline (reference sequence). There are 13 residues in the CDR3. The V end lost 5 bases, the J end lost 1 base, and 6 bases lay between the germline ends. CDR3 amino acids: CASSRGSYNEQFF. As DNA, the CDR3 is TGTGCCAGCAGTCGGGGGTCCTACAATGAGCAGTTCTTC.

The gene calls are TRBV5-4 and TRBJ2-7, with D unclear. CDR3 length equals 13 residues. CDR1 is SGHNT, CDR2 YYREEE, per germline (reference sequence). Trimming stripped 0 bases from V and 4 bases from J, with 8 bases between. The CDR3 nucleotides read TGTGCCAGCAGCTTGGGGGTCTCTTACGAGCAGTACTTC. It encodes CASSLGVSYEQYF.